The present T cell receptor (beta chain) was sequenced within a study of blood T cell repertoires in COVID-19. In the original analysis: Nucleated cell number was recorded as an estimate derived from reference gene primer amplification. Sequenced by immunoSEQ multiplex PCR; TCRdb stores in-frame clones only, minus some. That table supplies the V and J calls and clone size; D and trimming were determined from the DNA. The repertoire holds about 250,000 clones, with approximately 89% as singletons. The sequence was collected from a woman younger than 45 with COVID-19, enrolled during active disease. The sample consisted of peripheral blood.

The CDR3 DNA sequence: TGTGCCACCCGACAGGGTCTCACTGAAGCTTTCTTT. It is translated as CATRQGLTEAFF. The chain recombines TRBV6-5 with TRBJ1-1; 7 nucleotides match TRBD1. The germline V gene encodes CDR1 MNHEY and CDR2 SVGAGI. J was trimmed by 4 bases and V by 10 bases; bases with no gene match: 6. This CDR3 is built from 12 residues.